These 13 T cell receptor beta chains were sequenced from one sample in a study of control samples from healthy donors and cancer patients. Repertoires were generated with immunoSEQ multiplex PCR, while TCRdb's copy carries only in-frame clones and drops some. Counted here are approximately 170,000 clones, 85% to 95% occurring once; the ten biggest clones make up 1.3% to 1.5%. Sequencing was done on a sample of blood. These receptor sequences come from a man younger than 45 in good health.

This rearrangement joins TRBV4-3 to TRBJ2-1; D may match TRBD1 or TRBD2 (6 bases each). This CDR3 is 16 amino acids long. Germline values: CDR1 LGHNA, CDR2 YSLEER. Deletions cut 0 bases from V and 9 bases from J, with 18 bases between. In DNA form, the CDR3 reads TGCGCCAGCAGCCAAGATCGGGGGCTAGTCATGAGTGAGCAGTTCTTC. This encodes CASSQDRGLVMSEQFF.

V gene TRBV21-1 combines with J gene TRBJ2-5. TRBV21-1 is a documented pseudogene. The CDR3 consists of 15 residues. The CDR3 nucleotides read TGTGCCAGCAGCAAAGCGATAGGGAAAAGAGAGACCCAGTACTTC. Protein sequence: CASSKAIGKRETQYF.

The chain uses TRBV27 and TRBJ2-5; weak D call: TRBD2 (6 bases). This CDR3 is 14 amino acids long. Trimming left V 5 bases short and J 4 bases short, with 14 bases between. Germline values: CDR1 MNHEY, CDR2 SMNVEV (reference sequence). The CDR3 bases are TGTGCCAGCAGTCCGACTAGTTCTGGAGAGACCCAGTACTTC. This sequence encodes CASSPTSSGETQYF.

The J gene is TRBJ1-2, the V gene TRBV5-1, with TRBD1 identical over 7 bases. Trimming cost V 2 bases and J 2 bases; bases outside gene matches: 6. This CDR3 contains 15 residues. Germline V gene sequence: CDR1 SGHRS, CDR2 YFSETQ. Here the CDR3 DNA reads TGCGCCAGCAGCTTTACAGGGGCCGAGAACTATGGCTACACCTTC. Amino acids: CASSFTGAENYGYTF.

The rearrangement uses TRBV11-2 and TRBJ1-1; a possible D gene is TRBD1 (5 bases). V lost 5 bases to trimming and J lost 4 bases, with 11 bases between them. The CDR3 is 13 amino acids. Germline V lookup: CDR1 SGHAT, CDR2 FQNNGV. CDR3 amino acids: CASSRDDRTEAFF. For the CDR3, the DNA is TGTGCCAGCAGCCGGGACGATCGCACTGAAGCTTTCTTT.

The chain carries TRBV5-4 and TRBJ1-2, with 9 nucleotides matching TRBD1. Trimming cost V 4 bases and J 8 bases; bases outside gene matches: 9. This CDR3 spans 14 amino acids. From germline, CDR1 is SGHNT and CDR2 YYREEE (reference sequence). CDR3 coding DNA: TGTGCCAGCAGCCGCGCGGGACAGGGTAGGGGCTACACCTTC. Its translation is CASSRAGQGRGYTF.

This clone has more than one count but fewer than ten. This chain links TRBV6-5 with TRBJ1-5; D unresolved. V gave up 8 bases and J gave up 1 base, with 9 bases separating them. CDR1 is MNHEY and CDR2 is SVGAGI in the germline V gene. The CDR3 covers 13 residues. The CDR3 DNA reads as TGTGCCAGCGCCGGTAGGAGCAATCAGCCCCAGCATTTT. This gives the protein CASAGRSNQPQHF.

In its sample, this clone was seen a few times. V is TRBV14 and J is TRBJ2-7; D gene unclear. Trimming left V 0 bases short and J 6 bases short, with 9 bases between. The germline gives CDR1 SGHDN, CDR2 FVKESK. The CDR3 consists of 13 residues. CDR3 loop: CASSQDLGLEQYF. The CDR3, as DNA: TGTGCCAGCAGCCAAGATTTAGGGCTCGAGCAGTACTTC.

This sequence joins TRBV30 and TRBJ1-6; no clear D gene. This CDR3 region has 14 residues. V dropped 2 bases and J dropped 8 bases, with 13 bases sitting between them. Germline loops: CDR1 GTSNPN, CDR2 SVGIG (reference sequence). The DNA of the CDR3 is TGTGCCTGGAGTAGCGACCGGACGGATTCACCCCTCCACTTT. This encodes CAWSSDRTDSPLHF.

The genes are TRBV6-5 and TRBJ1-4; a weak D match, TRBD1 (6 bases). The CDR3 is made up of 15 amino acids. V lost 5 bases to trimming and J lost 8 bases, with 18 bases between them. Per the germline V gene, CDR1 is MNHEY and CDR2 is SVGAGI. For the CDR3, the DNA is TGTGCCAGCAGTCTAACAGGACAGTTTGGAGAAAAACTGTTTTTT. It translates to CASSLTGQFGEKLFF.

The chain links TRBV19 to TRBJ1-4; TRBD1 matches 11 bases. V lost 8 bases to trimming and J lost 8 bases; unmatched junction nucleotides: 4. CDR1 is LNHDA and CDR2 is SQIVND in the germline V gene (reference sequence). The CDR3 totals 13 residues. The CDR3 DNA is TGTGCCAGTGGGGACAGGGGGGGAGAAAAACTGTTTTTT. It encodes CASGDRGGEKLFF.

Notes on this clone: Different DNA sequences within this sample yield the same CDR3. This sequence joins TRBV30 and TRBJ2-3; D remains ambiguous. The CDR3 contains 11 residues. Germline V gene data show CDR1 as GTSNPN and CDR2 as SVGIG (reference sequence). V was clipped by 3 bases and J by 1 base, with 2 bases between them. In nucleotides, the CDR3 is TGTGCCTGGAGCGGCACAGATACGCAGTATTTT. It yields the protein CAWSGTDTQYF.

The chain joins TRBV4-3 to TRBJ1-4; no firm D call. The CDR3 consists of 15 residues. V was clipped by 3 bases and J by 7 bases, with 15 bases between them. Germline values: CDR1 LGHNA, CDR2 YSLEER. CDR3 in amino acids: CASSQGSGRSEKLFF. CDR3 nucleotide sequence: TGCGCCAGCAGCCAGGGGTCCGGGAGGAGTGAAAAACTGTTTTTT.